One and the same sample provided the 18 T cell receptor beta chains below, sequenced in a study of T-cell reconstitution after alpha-beta-depleted transplantation in children. The TCRbeta library incorporated unique molecular identifiers. Each CDR3 protein is one row after TCRdb ran MiXCR on the PCR reads. The data contain fewer than 1 million distinct CDR3 sequences, about 16% of them singletons. The source material was PBMCs, mostly from graft donor cells, sampled 360 days after TCRalphabeta/CD19-depleted stem cell transplant. The source is a male patient younger than 18 who had a stem cell transplant for acute lymphoblastic leukemia, so the T cells may come from the graft donor.

The chain combines TRBV15 with TRBJ1-5, with D tentatively TRBD1 (6 bases). This CDR3 is 16 amino acids long. Deletions cut 2 bases from V and 2 bases from J, with 13 bases between. The germline V gene has CDR1 LNHNV and CDR2 YYDKDF (reference sequence). CDR3: CATSRKQGGGNQPQHF. In nucleotides, the CDR3 is TGTGCCACCAGCAGAAAACAGGGCGGGGGCAATCAGCCCCAGCATTTT.

This chain uses TRBV2 with TRBJ2-1; no clear D gene. CDR1 and CDR2 (germline): SNHLY, FYNNEI. CDR3 size: 16 residues. Trimming left V 6 bases short and J 8 bases short, with 23 bases between. The CDR3 spells CASSRKQVIPGDEQFF. As DNA, the CDR3 is TGTGCCAGCAGCCGAAAGCAGGTTATCCCGGGCGATGAGCAGTTCTTC.

This clonotype turned up a few times. The chain couples TRBV29-1 to TRBJ2-6, with no clear D. This CDR3 is 14 amino acids long. The germline V gene has CDR1 SQVTM and CDR2 ANQGSEA. Trimming left V 2 bases short and J 0 bases short, with 5 bases between. The CDR3 region has the DNA TGCAGCGTTGAACCCCTCTCTGGGGCCAACGTCCTGACTTTC. It codes for CSVEPLSGANVLTF.

This rearrangement joins TRBV24-1 to TRBJ2-6; D is ambiguous. V lost 2 bases and J lost 0, with 7 bases in between. Germline loops: CDR1 KGHDR, CDR2 SFDVKD. The CDR3 is 16 amino acids. CDR3 nucleotides: TGTGCCACCAGTGATTGGACCGACTCTGGGGCCAACGTCCTGACTTTC. Encoded protein: CATSDWTDSGANVLTF.

This clonotype has just a few counts. V is TRBV28 and J is TRBJ1-4, with D unclear. Germline loops: CDR1 MDHEN, CDR2 SYDVKM. CDR3 size: 17 residues. V lost 2 bases to trimming and J lost 8 bases, with 21 bases between them. The CDR3 nucleotides are TGTGCCAGCAGTTTACTAGGGATCGCCCGTGCGGAGGAAAAACTGTTTTTT. This gives the protein CASSLLGIARAEEKLFF. The entire variable domain, with the rest obtained from reference TRBV28 and TRBJ1-4, is as follows: DVKVTQSSRYLVKRTGEKVFLECVQDMDHENMFWYRQDPGLGLRLIYFSYDVKMKEKGDIPEGYSVSREKKERFSLILESASTNQTSMYLCASSLLGIARAEEKLFFGSGTQLSVL.

V gene TRBV5-1 combines with J gene TRBJ1-1; D gene ambiguous. Trimming pared 7 bases from V and 1 base from J, leaving 5 bases between. Germline V gene sequence: CDR1 SGHRS, CDR2 YFSETQ. CDR3 size: 11 residues. The DNA of the CDR3 is TGCGCCAGCCCTCAGAACACTGAAGCTTTCTTT. Its translation is CASPQNTEAFF.

This clonotype was detected a few times. The chain joins TRBV7-6 to TRBJ2-7; D gene uncertain. Trimming removed 1 base from V and 6 bases from J, with 13 bases in between. The CDR3 runs 14 residues. The germline V gene encodes CDR1 SGHVS and CDR2 FNYEAQ. The CDR3 here is CASSLDHGPGEQYF. CDR3 DNA: TGTGCCAGCAGCTTAGATCACGGTCCGGGCGAGCAGTACTTC.

This clonotype was counted between two and nine times. The J gene is TRBJ2-7, the V gene TRBV2; maybe TRBD2 (5 bases). V lost 8 bases, J lost 0 bases, and 11 bases lay in between. The CDR3 length is 13 residues. CDR1 and CDR2 (germline): SNHLY, FYNNEI. CDR3 region: CASQREHSYEQYF. The CDR3 DNA reads TGTGCCAGCCAACGGGAACACTCCTACGAGCAGTACTTC. The entire variable domain, with the rest obtained from reference TRBV2 and TRBJ2-7, is as follows: EPEVTQTPSHQVTQMGQEVILRCVPISNHLYFYWYRQILGQKVEFLVSFYNNEISEKSEIFDDQFSVERPDGSNFTLKIRSTKLEDSAMYFCASQREHSYEQYFGPGTRLTVT.

This clonotype was picked up many times. The chain combines TRBV12-3 or TRBV12-4 with TRBJ2-7; D not certain. The CDR3 covers 15 residues. V lost 3 bases and J 2 bases, leaving 14 bases between the germline ends. In nucleotides, the CDR3 is TGTGCCAGCAGTTTCCCAGGTTACTTGCCCTACGAGCAGTACTTC. Its protein is CASSFPGYLPYEQYF.

The chain recombines TRBV11-1 with TRBJ2-5; tentatively, D is TRBD2 (5 bases). Germline V gene sequence: CDR1 SGHAT, CDR2 FQDESV (reference sequence). The length of the CDR3 is 15 residues. The germline V and J ends were trimmed by 5 bases and 1 base, with 14 bases remaining between them. CDR3 residues: CASSRLSGSQETQYF. DNA of the CDR3: TGTGCCAGCAGCCGGCTCTCGGGGTCCCAAGAGACCCAGTACTTC.

The chain carries TRBV20-1 and TRBJ2-7; the D gene is possibly TRBD1 (5 bases). Germline V gene lookup returns CDR1 DFQATT and CDR2 SNEGSKA (reference sequence). V lost 0 bases and J lost 5, with 11 bases in between. CDR3 length equals 13 residues. The chain's CDR3 is CSARDPQGNEQYF. The CDR3 DNA sequence: TGCAGTGCTAGAGACCCCCAGGGAAACGAGCAGTACTTC.

CDR3 DNA sequence: TGTGCCAGCAGCTTAGGCGGGTGGGAAGCGGGCTCCTACAATGAGCAGTTCTTC. Its protein is CASSLGGWEAGSYNEQFF. The chain joins TRBV7-6 to TRBJ2-1, with D possibly TRBD2 on 6 matching bases. The V gene's germline CDR1 is SGHVS and CDR2 FNYEAQ. V lost 1 base, J lost 0 bases, and 16 bases lay in between. The CDR3 covers 18 residues.

A few counts support this clonotype. The V and J genes are TRBV24-1 and TRBJ2-3; 7 bases align to TRBD2. The V and J ends lost 5 bases and 4 bases, in that order; junction bases with no gene match: 5. The CDR3 length is 14 residues. Germline assignment: CDR1 KGHDR and CDR2 SFDVKD. CDR3 protein: CATSASGNPDTQYF. DNA for the CDR3: TGTGCCACCAGTGCAAGCGGGAACCCAGATACGCAGTATTTT.

The chain has TRBV3-1 and TRBJ2-3; D may be TRBD1 (5 bases). V gave up 5 bases and J gave up 4 bases, with 10 bases separating them. The length of the CDR3 is 13 residues. The germline CDR1 and CDR2 sequences are LGHDT and YNNKEL (reference sequence). The CDR3 coding sequence is TGTGCCAGCAGCTCCCGACAGCCAGATACGCAGTATTTT. Residues: CASSSRQPDTQYF.

This clonotype was seen many times. This likely comes from a read error, as the CDR3 has no conserved phenylalanine or tryptophan at its end. The DNA is left out, because the CDR3 cannot be placed on it with certainty; the CDR3 is given as TCRdb lists it. V gene TRBV12-3 or TRBV12-4 combines with J gene TRBJ2-1. The CDR3 is 15 amino acids long, termini counted. The CDR3 spells CASSFLTPVETGSIL.

This clonotype appeared many times. J is TRBJ2-2 and V is TRBV12-3 or TRBV12-4, with D perhaps matching TRBD1 or TRBD2 (5 bases each). CDR3 length equals 16 residues. V was trimmed by 7 bases and J by 3 bases, leaving 18 bases between them. CDR3 protein: CASTLVGDGHTGELFF. In DNA, the CDR3 is TGTGCCAGCACCCTCGTGGGGGATGGACACACCGGGGAGCTGTTTTTT.

This clonotype was detected only a few times. The CDR3 here is CSPPPGYYGYTF. CDR3 DNA sequence: TGCAGTCCCCCCCCGGGGTACTATGGCTACACCTTC. The chain uses TRBV20-1 and TRBJ1-2; no definite D call. CDR3 size: 12 residues. Trimming cost V 8 bases and J 3 bases, with 13 bases left between them. The germline gives CDR1 DFQATT, CDR2 SNEGSKA (reference sequence).

In this sample, this clonotype turned up a few times. The chain is built from TRBV4-2 and TRBJ2-1; 10 bases are shared with TRBD2. Per the germline V gene, CDR1 is LGHNA and CDR2 is YNFKEQ. The CDR3 contains 15 residues. J lost 9 bases, V lost 0 bases, and 5 bases had no gene match. CDR3 coding DNA: TGTGCCAGCAGCCAAGAGACGAGACTAGCGGGTGAGCAGTTCTTC. It is translated as CASSQETRLAGEQFF.